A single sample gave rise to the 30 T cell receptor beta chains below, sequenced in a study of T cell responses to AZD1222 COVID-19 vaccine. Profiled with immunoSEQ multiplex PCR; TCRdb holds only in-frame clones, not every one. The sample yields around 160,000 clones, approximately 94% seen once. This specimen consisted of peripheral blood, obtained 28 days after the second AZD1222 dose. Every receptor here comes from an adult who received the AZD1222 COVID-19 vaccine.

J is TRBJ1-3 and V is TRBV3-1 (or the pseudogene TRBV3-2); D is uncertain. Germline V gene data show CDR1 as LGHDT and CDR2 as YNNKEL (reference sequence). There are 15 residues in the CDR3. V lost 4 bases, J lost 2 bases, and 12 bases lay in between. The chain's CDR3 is CASSRAPRAGNTIYF. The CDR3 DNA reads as TGTGCCAGCAGCCGCGCACCTAGGGCTGGAAACACCATATATTTT.

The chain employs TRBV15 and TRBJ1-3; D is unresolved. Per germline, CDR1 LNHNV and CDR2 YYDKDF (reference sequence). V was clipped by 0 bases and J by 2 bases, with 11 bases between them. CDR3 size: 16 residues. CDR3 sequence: CATSRDSASPGNTIYF. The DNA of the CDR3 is TGTGCCACCAGCAGAGATTCGGCAAGCCCTGGAAACACCATATATTTT.

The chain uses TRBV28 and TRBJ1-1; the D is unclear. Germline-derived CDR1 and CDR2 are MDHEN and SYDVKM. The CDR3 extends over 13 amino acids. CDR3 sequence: CVIVNSANTEAFF. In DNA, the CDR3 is TGTGTCATCGTGAACAGCGCGAACACTGAAGCTTTCTTT. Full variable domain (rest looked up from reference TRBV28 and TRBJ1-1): DVKVTQSSRYLVKRTGEKVFLECVQDMDHENMFWYRQDPGLGLRLIYFSYDVKMKEKGDIPEGYSVSREKKERFSLILESASTNQTSMYLCVIVNSANTEAFFGQGTRLTVV.

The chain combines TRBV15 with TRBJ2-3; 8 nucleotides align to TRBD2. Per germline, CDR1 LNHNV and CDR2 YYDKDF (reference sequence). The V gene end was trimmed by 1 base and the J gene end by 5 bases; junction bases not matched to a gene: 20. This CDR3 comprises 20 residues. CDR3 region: CATSRGRFRFREGVLDTQYF. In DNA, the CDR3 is TGTGCCACCAGCAGAGGACGATTTCGTTTTCGGGAGGGGGTCCTAGATACGCAGTATTTT. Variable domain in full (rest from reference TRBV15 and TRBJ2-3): DAMVIQNPRYQVTQFGKPVTLSCSQTLNHNVMYWYQQKSSQAPKLLFHYYDKDFNNEADTPDNFQSRRPNTSFCFLDIRSPGLGDTAMYLCATSRGRFRFREGVLDTQYFGPGTRLTVL.

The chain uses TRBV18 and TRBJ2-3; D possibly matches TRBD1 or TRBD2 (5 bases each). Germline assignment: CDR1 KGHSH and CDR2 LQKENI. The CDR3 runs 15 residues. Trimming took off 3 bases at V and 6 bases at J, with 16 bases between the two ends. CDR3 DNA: TGTGCCAGCTCACCTCCGGGACGGCAATCGGATACGCAGTATTTT. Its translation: CASSPPGRQSDTQYF. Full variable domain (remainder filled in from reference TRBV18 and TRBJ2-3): NAGVMQNPRHLVRRRGQEARLRCSPMKGHSHVYWYRQLPEEGLKFMVYLQKENIIDESGMPKERFSAEFPKEGPSILRIQQVVRGDSAAYFCASSPPGRQSDTQYFGPGTRLTVL.

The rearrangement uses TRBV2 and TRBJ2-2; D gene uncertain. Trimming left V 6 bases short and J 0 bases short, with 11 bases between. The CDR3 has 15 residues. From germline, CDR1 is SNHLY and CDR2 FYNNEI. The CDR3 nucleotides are TGTGCCAGCAGAAGTGAGGCTACGAACACCGGGGAGCTGTTTTTT. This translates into CASRSEATNTGELFF.

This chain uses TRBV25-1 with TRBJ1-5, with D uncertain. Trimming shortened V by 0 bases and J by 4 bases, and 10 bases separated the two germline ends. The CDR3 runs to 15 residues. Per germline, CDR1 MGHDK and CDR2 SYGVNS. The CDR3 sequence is CASSEYRARNQPQHF. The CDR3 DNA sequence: TGTGCCAGCAGTGAATATCGGGCAAGAAATCAGCCCCAGCATTTT.

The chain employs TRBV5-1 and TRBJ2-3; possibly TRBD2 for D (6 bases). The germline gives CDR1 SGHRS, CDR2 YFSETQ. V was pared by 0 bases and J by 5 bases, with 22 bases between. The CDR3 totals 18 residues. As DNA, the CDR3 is TGCGCCAGCAGCTTGGGAAATTCCGGGAGAGGGATCGGAGATACGCAGTATTTT. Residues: CASSLGNSGRGIGDTQYF.

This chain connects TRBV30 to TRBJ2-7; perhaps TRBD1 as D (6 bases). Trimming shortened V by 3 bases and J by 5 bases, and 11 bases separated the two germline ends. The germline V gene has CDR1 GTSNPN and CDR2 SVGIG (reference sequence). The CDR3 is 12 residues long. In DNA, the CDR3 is TGTGCCTGGAGAGAAACAGGGAACGAGCAGTACTTC. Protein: CAWRETGNEQYF.

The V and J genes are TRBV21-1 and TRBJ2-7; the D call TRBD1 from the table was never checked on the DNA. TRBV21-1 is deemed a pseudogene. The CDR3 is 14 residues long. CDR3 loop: CASSNRDRSYEQYF. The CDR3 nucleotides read TGTGCCAGCAGCAACCGGGACAGGTCCTACGAGCAGTACTTC.

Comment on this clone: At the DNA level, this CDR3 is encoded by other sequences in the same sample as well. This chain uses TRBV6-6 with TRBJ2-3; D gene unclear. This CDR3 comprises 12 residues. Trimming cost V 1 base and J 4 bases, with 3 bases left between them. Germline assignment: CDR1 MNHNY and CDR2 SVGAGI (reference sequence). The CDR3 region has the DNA TGTGCCAGCAGTTACTTGGCAGATACGCAGTATTTT. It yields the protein CASSYLADTQYF.

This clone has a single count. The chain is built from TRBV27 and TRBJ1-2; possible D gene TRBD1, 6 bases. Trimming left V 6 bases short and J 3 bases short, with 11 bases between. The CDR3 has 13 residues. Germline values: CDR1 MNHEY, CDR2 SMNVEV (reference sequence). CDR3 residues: CASSEEGDYGYTF. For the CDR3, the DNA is TGTGCCAGCAGCGAGGAGGGGGACTATGGCTACACCTTC.

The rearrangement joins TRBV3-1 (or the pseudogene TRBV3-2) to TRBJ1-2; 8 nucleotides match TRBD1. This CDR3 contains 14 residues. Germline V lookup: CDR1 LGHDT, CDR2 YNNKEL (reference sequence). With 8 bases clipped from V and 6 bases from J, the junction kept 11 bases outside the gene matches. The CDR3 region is CASGPGQEFHGYTF. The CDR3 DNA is TGTGCCAGCGGACCGGGACAGGAATTCCATGGCTACACCTTC.

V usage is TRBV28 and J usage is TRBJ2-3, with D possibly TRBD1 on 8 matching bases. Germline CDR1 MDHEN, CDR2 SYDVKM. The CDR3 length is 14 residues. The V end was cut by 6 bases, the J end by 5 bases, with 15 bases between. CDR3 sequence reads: CASRPTGGGDTQYF. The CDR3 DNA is TGTGCCAGCAGACCTACAGGGGGGGGAGATACGCAGTATTTT.

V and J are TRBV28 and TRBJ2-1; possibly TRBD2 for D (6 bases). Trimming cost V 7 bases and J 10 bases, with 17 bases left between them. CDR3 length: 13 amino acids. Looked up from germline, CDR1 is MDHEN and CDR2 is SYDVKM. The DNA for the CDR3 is TGTGCCAGCACCTCACTAGCCCCAGGGGAGCAGTTCTTC. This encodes CASTSLAPGEQFF.

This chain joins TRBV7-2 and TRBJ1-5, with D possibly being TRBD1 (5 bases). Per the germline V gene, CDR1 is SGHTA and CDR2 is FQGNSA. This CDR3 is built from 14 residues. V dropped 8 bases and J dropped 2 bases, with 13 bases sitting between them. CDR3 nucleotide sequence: TGTGCCAGCCGGGGCCCGGAGGGCAATCAGCCCCAGCATTTT. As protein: CASRGPEGNQPQHF.

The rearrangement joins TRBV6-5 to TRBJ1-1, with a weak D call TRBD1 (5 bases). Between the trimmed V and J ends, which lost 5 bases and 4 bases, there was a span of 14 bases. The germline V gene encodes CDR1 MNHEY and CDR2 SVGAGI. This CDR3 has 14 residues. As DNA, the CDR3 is TGTGCCAGCAGTAGGGGCCCGAGGGGCACTGAAGCTTTCTTT. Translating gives CASSRGPRGTEAFF.

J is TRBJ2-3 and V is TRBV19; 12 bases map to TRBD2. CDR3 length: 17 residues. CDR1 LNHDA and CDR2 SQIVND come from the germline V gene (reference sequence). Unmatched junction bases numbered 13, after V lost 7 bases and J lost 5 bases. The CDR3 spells CASKTTSGGSIGDTQYF. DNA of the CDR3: TGTGCCAGTAAAACGACTAGCGGGGGTTCCATCGGAGATACGCAGTATTTT.

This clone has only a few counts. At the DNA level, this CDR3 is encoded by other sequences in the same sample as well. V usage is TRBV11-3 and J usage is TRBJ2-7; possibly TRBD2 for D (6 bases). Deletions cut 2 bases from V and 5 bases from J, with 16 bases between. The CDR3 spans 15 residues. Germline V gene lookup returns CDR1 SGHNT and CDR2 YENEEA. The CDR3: CASSLRGTGGNEQYF. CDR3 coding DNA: TGTGCCAGCAGCTTACGGGGGACTGGGGGAAACGAGCAGTACTTC.

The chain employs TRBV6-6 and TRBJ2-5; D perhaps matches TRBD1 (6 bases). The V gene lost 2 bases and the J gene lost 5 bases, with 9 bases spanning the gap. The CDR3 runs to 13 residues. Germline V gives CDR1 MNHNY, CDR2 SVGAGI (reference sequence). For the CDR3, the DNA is TGTGCCAGCAGTTACCTCCAGGGGGAGACCCAGTACTTC. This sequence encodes CASSYLQGETQYF.

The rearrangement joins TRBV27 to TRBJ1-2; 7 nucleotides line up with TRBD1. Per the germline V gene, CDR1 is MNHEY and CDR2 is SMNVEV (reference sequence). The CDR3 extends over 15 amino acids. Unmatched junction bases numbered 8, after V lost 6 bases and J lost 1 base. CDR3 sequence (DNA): TGTGCCAGCAGATCCGGGACAGACTTTAACTATGGCTACACCTTC. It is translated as CASRSGTDFNYGYTF.

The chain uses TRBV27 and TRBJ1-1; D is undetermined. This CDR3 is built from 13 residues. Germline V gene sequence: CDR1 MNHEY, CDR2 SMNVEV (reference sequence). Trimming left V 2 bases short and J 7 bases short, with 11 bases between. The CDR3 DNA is TGTGCCAGCAGTTTAAGCCGGTGGGGTGAAGCTTTCTTT. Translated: CASSLSRWGEAFF.

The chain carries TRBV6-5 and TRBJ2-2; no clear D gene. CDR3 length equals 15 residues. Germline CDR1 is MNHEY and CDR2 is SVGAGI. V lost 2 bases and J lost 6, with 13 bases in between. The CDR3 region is CASSYTRYSSGELFF. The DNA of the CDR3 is TGTGCCAGCAGTTACACGCGGTATAGCTCCGGGGAGCTGTTTTTT.

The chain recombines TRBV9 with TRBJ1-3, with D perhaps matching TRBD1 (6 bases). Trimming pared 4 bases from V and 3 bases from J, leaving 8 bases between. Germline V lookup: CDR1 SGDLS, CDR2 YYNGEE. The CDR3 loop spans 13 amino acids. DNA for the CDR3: TGTGCCAGCAGCCCGGACAGTGGAAACACCATATATTTT. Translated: CASSPDSGNTIYF.

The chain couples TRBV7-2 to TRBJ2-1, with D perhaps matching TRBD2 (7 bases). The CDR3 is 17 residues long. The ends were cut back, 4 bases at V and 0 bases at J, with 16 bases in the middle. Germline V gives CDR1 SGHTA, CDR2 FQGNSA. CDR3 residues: CASSWGGQPSSYNEQFF. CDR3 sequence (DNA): TGTGCCAGCAGCTGGGGGGGACAACCGAGCTCCTACAATGAGCAGTTCTTC.

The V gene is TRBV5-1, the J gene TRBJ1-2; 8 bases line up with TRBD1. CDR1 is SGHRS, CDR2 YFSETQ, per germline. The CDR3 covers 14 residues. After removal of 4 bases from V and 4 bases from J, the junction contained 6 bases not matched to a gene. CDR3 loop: CASSASTGGYGYTF. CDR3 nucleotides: TGCGCCAGCAGCGCCTCCACAGGGGGCTATGGCTACACCTTC.

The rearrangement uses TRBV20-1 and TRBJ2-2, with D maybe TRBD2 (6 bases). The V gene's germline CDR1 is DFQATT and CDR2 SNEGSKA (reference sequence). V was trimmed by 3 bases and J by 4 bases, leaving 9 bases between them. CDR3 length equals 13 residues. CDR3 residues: CSASLGGTGELFF. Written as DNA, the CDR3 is TGCAGTGCTAGTTTGGGAGGCACCGGGGAGCTGTTTTTT.

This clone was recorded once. The CDR3 coding sequence is TGTGCCAGCAGCCAAGAGTTCGCGGGACGGGAAAACGAGCAGTACTTC. This encodes CASSQEFAGRENEQYF. The chain is built from TRBV14 and TRBJ2-7; D is perhaps TRBD2 (6 bases). Germline V gene lookup returns CDR1 SGHDN and CDR2 FVKESK. V was clipped by 0 bases and J by 5 bases, with 17 bases between them. CDR3 length equals 16 residues.

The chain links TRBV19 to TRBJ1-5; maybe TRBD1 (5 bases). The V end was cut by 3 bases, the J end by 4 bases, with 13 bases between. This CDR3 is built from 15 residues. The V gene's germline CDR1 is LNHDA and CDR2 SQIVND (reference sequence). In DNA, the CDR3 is TGTGCCAGTAGTATCCCTCGGGACGGTAATCAGCCCCAGCATTTT. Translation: CASSIPRDGNQPQHF.

CDR3 region: CASSPDSPQPQHF. CDR3 sequence (DNA): TGTGCCAGCTCACCTGACAGCCCTCAGCCCCAGCATTTT. V and J are TRBV18 and TRBJ1-5, with D tentatively TRBD1 (5 bases). V was cut by 3 bases and J by 6 bases, with 9 bases left in between. The CDR3 has 13 residues. The germline CDR1 and CDR2 sequences are KGHSH and LQKENI.